The 6 T cell receptor beta chains in this list originate from one sample, sequenced in a study of cytomegalovirus exposure and HLA in healthy donors. The PCR employed 60 Vbeta primers together with 13 Jbeta primers. Method: immunoSEQ multiplex PCR; TCRdb's copy keeps in-frame clones and lacks some. The sample shows 150,000 to 200,000 clones, over 75% of them seen only once. Sample: PBMCs. The receptors shown here come from a woman under 40 in good health and CMV-seronegative.

The chain uses TRBV7-3 and TRBJ1-2; 7 bases match TRBD1. Losses at the gene ends were 3 bases for V and 8 bases for J; bases not matched to a gene: 3. This CDR3 has 12 residues. The germline gives CDR1 SGHTA, CDR2 FQGTGA. As DNA, the CDR3 is TGTGCCAGCAGCTTGACAGGGAGAGGCTACACCTTC. Its translation is CASSLTGRGYTF. The full variable domain, with the rest looked up from reference TRBV7-3 and TRBJ1-2, is GAGVSQTPSNKVTEKGKYVELRCDPISGHTALYWYRQSLGQGPEFLIYFQGTGAADDSGLPNDRFFAVRPEGSVSTLKIQRTERGDSAVYLCASSLTGRGYTFGSGTRLTVV.

This clone came up once. The rearrangement links TRBV7-3 to TRBJ2-7; weak D call: TRBD1 (5 bases). The V end was cut by 2 bases, the J end by 3 bases, with 11 bases between. Germline CDR1 reads SGHTA; CDR2 reads FQGTGA. This CDR3 comprises 14 residues. The CDR3 protein is CASSLDAGNYEQYF. The CDR3 DNA reads as TGTGCCAGCAGCTTAGACGCAGGGAACTACGAGCAGTACTTC.

The chain employs TRBV5-1 and TRBJ1-1; D possibly corresponds to TRBD1 (5 bases). The CDR3 totals 11 residues. V gave up 2 bases and J gave up 7 bases, with 6 bases separating them. Per germline, CDR1 SGHRS and CDR2 YFSETQ. The CDR3 spells CASSFGHEAFF. The CDR3 DNA is TGCGCCAGCAGCTTTGGACATGAAGCTTTCTTT.

V and J are TRBV6-5 and TRBJ2-7, with D possibly TRBD1 on 6 matching bases. Per the germline V gene, CDR1 is MNHEY and CDR2 is SVGAGI. The CDR3 has 13 amino acids. V lost 7 bases, J lost 0 bases, and 10 bases lay in between. The CDR3 DNA reads TGTGCCAGCAAACAGGGCCTCTCCTACGAGCAGTACTTC. Translated, it gives CASKQGLSYEQYF.

This clone was seen a handful of times. The chain combines TRBV10-2 with TRBJ1-4; 8 positions agree with TRBD1. Per germline, CDR1 WSHSY and CDR2 SAAADI. This CDR3 spans 16 amino acids. V was clipped by 6 bases and J by 8 bases; unmatched bases: 14. CDR3 loop: CASRRLSGGPQEKLFF. Here the CDR3 DNA reads TGCGCCAGCAGGCGGCTTTCAGGGGGCCCGCAGGAAAAACTGTTTTTT.

V gene TRBV30 combines with J gene TRBJ1-2, with D perhaps TRBD1 (5 bases). Germline assignment: CDR1 GTSNPN and CDR2 SVGIG (reference sequence). Trimming removed 0 bases at V and 3 bases at J, with 14 bases between. This CDR3 is 15 amino acids long. The CDR3 DNA reads as TGTGCCTGGAGTGTACCTTGGGGCAGGGACTATGGCTACACCTTC. Its translation is CAWSVPWGRDYGYTF.